The source of this TCR beta chain is a study of PD-1 blockade in classical Hodgkin lymphoma (TCRdb year 2020). About the study as a whole: Nivolumab dosing was 3 mg/kg intravenously every 2 weeks, continuing until either disease progression or unacceptable toxicity. The study used CyTOF and TCR beta sequencing to define a peripheral blood immune signature of response to PD-1 blockade in classical Hodgkin lymphoma. The research as a whole found: Lower diversity was seen in patients whose nivolumab began less than 1 year after ASCT, and these patients were left out of later analyses so that immune reconstitution would not confound the results. Baseline TCR diversity was reported as lower in newly diagnosed patients than in healthy donors, and lower still in relapsed/refractory patients. Only a single clinical trial cohort was studied, and what caused the repertoire differences, possibly disease activity or prior therapy, remained undefined. Trial patients with a complete response had baseline diversity similar to that of newly diagnosed patients, while partial responders and progressors had significantly lower diversity. By C4D1, a significant rise was seen in CD4+ TCR diversity but not in CD8+ TCR diversity (p=0.0027 vs p=0.16), and the rise was most apparent among complete responders (p=0.02).

Remarks on this clone: Its specific antigen is unknown. No base-level quality is on record; no much larger clone is a single base apart.

This specimen's time point label, interpreted: cycle 2 day 1 (C2D1) of nivolumab. Every trial patient had relapsed following autologous stem cell transplantation, and prior brentuximab vedotin exposure was what differed among cohorts A, B and C. The trial cohort included roughly 60 patients with relapsed/refractory classical Hodgkin lymphoma, and each patient had a best overall response of complete response, partial response or progressive disease. In the multi-cohort phase II CheckMate 205 trial, trial patients received single-agent nivolumab. An independent review committee assessed best overall response by applying the 2007 International Working Group response criteria. Trial PBMCs were obtained immediately prior to nivolumab initiation (C1D1) and on therapy at cycle 2 day 1 and cycle 4 day 1. Peripheral blood was collected in 8 mL Vacutainer Cell Preparation Tubes, from which PBMCs were isolated by centrifugation and then cryopreserved.

Genomic DNA was extracted with the Qiagen DNeasy kit from unsorted PBMCs and from negatively selected CD4+ and CD8+ fractions. Using primers that anneal to V and J segments, immunoSEQ multiplex PCR amplified the TCR beta CDR3 regions. A synthetic immune receptor repertoire was used to minimize amplification bias, and any residual bias was removed computationally once sequencing was done. Regarding the original processing steps: Repertoire diversity was quantified as the Shannon entropy index using custom Python scripts. Unsorted, CD4+ and CD8+ repertoires were analyzed separately, except for combined analyses in which CD4+ and CD8+ sequences were merged in silico. A clone counted as expanded when the clone's frequency after treatment rose at least 2-fold relative to C1D1, and clones undetected at baseline were given a pseudocount of 0.5. Singleton clones were defined as clones with 0 or 1 copy at C1D1, and non-singleton clones were defined as clones with 2 or more copies. Clones expanded in unsorted samples were labelled as CD4+, CD8+ or unknown by matching protein sequences in sorted samples from the same patient. Diversity changes from C1D1 to C4D1 were tested in paired samples using Wilcoxon tests. The source is immuneACCESS, and TCRdb retained only in-frame sequences with V and J called. Part of the clones is not carried over; for the studies checked, unresolved V genes explain less than half of this, and the remainder is unexplained. V, J and clone size are taken as reported in that table, and D and trimming were inferred from the DNA itself. The sample data list tens of thousands of clones, and roughly 80% of these were observed just once. The ten largest clones add up to approximately 7.9% of the sample.

Trimming removed 1 base from V and 0 bases from J, leaving 11 bases between the germline ends. Per the germline V gene, SGDLS is the CDR1 and YYNGEE is the CDR2. There are 17 amino acids in the CDR3, from cysteine to phenylalanine inclusive. Here the CDR3 DNA is all that survives: 51 bases in frame from base 1. Sequences were derived from peripheral blood mononuclear cells (PBMCs), sampled before the second cycle of nivolumab. The TCR sequence derives from a human donor with classical Hodgkin lymphoma. Rearrangement joined TRBV9 to TRBJ2-6, with the D gene uncertain. In nucleotides, the sequence is TGTGCCAGCAGCGTAAACATTCCCGACTCTGGGGCCAACGTCCTGACTTTC. This codes for CASSVNIPDSGANVLTF. The entire variable domain, with the stretches around the CDR3 drawn from the reference TRBV9 and TRBJ2-6 proteins, is DSGVTQTPKHLITATGQRVTLRCSPRSGDLSVYWYQQSLDQGLQFLIQYYNGEERAKGNILERFSAQQFPDLHSELNLSSLELGDSALYFCASSVNIPDSGANVLTFGAGSRLTVL.